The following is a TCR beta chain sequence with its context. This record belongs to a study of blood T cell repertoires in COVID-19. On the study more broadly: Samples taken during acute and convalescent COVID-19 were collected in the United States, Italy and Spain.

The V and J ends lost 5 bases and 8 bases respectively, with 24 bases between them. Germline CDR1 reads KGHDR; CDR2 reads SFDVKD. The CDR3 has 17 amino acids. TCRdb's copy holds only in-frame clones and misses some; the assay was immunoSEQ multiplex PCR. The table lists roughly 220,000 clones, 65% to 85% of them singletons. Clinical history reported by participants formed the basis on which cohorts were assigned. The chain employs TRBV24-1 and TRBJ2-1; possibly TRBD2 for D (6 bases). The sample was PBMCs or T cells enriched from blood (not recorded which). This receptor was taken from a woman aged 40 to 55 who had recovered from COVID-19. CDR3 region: CATSGQIRETVLYEQFF. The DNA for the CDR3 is TGTGCCACCAGTGGGCAAATTCGGGAGACCGTTTTATATGAGCAGTTCTTC.